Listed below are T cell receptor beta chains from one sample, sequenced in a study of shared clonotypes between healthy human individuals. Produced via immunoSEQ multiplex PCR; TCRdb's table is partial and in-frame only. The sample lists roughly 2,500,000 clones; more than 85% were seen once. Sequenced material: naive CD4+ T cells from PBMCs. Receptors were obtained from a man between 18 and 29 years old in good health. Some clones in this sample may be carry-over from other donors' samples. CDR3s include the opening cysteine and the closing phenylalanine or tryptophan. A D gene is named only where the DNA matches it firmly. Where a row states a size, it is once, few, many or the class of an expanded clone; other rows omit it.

CDR3 DNA: TGTGCCAGCGGGTTGGGCGGGAGTCAAGAGACCCAGTACTTC
CDR3 protein: CASGLGGSQETQYF
clone size: -
V gene: TRBV7-2
D gene: TRBD2
J gene: TRBJ2-5

CDR3 DNA: TGTGCCAGCAGCCATGAAAAGCTCGGGACAGTCCAAGAGACCCAGTACTTC
CDR3 protein: CASSHEKLGTVQETQYF
clone size: -
V gene: TRBV14
D gene: TRBD1
J gene: TRBJ2-5

CDR3 DNA: TGTGCCAGCAGCGTAGCCCCAGTCATGAACACTGAAGCTTTCTTT
CDR3 protein: CASSVAPVMNTEAFF
clone size: -
V gene: TRBV9
D gene: -
J gene: TRBJ1-1

CDR3 DNA: TGTGCCAGCAGCTACACAGGGGGTTCGGAGACCCAGTACTTC
CDR3 protein: CASSYTGGSETQYF
clone size: -
V gene: TRBV7-6
D gene: TRBD1
J gene: TRBJ2-5

CDR3 DNA: TGTGCCTGGCGTCAGGGAAGCGAGCAGTACTTC
CDR3 protein: CAWRQGSEQYF
clone size: few
V gene: TRBV30
D gene: -
J gene: TRBJ2-7

CDR3 DNA: TGTGCCAGCAGTTACTCGAACTGGGAGACCCAGTACTTC
CDR3 protein: CASSYSNWETQYF
clone size: few
V gene: TRBV6-6
D gene: -
J gene: TRBJ2-5

CDR3 DNA: TGTGCCAGTACCCGGGACAGACCTTTTAGCTATGGCTACACCTTC
CDR3 protein: CASTRDRPFSYGYTF
clone size: -
V gene: TRBV2
D gene: TRBD1
J gene: TRBJ1-2

CDR3 DNA: TGCGCCAGCAGCCAAGTGGGGAATTCACCCCTCCACTTT
CDR3 protein: CASSQVGNSPLHF
clone size: -
V gene: TRBV4-1
D gene: -
J gene: TRBJ1-6

CDR3 DNA: TGTGCCAGCAGCTTCGGTGGCGGCTACGAGCAGTACTTC
CDR3 protein: CASSFGGGYEQYF
clone size: once
V gene: TRBV7-2
D gene: -
J gene: TRBJ2-7

CDR3 DNA: TGTGCCAGTAGTATTCAGGCGGGAGGGCCCTACATTCAGTACTTC
CDR3 protein: CASSIQAGGPYIQYF
clone size: -
V gene: TRBV19
D gene: TRBD2
J gene: TRBJ2-4

CDR3 DNA: TGTGCCAGCAGCCAGGACTGGAGGGGGGAGCAGTACTTC
CDR3 protein: CASSQDWRGEQYF
clone size: -
V gene: TRBV5-6
D gene: -
J gene: TRBJ2-7

CDR3 DNA: TGTGCCAGCAGCCGCACGGGGCAGCAAGAGACCCAGTACTTC
CDR3 protein: CASSRTGQQETQYF
clone size: once
V gene: TRBV7-3
D gene: -
J gene: TRBJ2-5

CDR3 DNA: TGTGCCAGCAGCGGACAGGGGGATGGCTACACCTTC
CDR3 protein: CASSGQGDGYTF
clone size: -
V gene: TRBV5-4
D gene: TRBD1
J gene: TRBJ1-2

CDR3 DNA: TGTGCCAGCAGCTTGGGTTGGCGGGAGGGCGACAATGAGCAGTTCTTC
CDR3 protein: CASSLGWREGDNEQFF
clone size: -
V gene: TRBV5-4
D gene: TRBD2
J gene: TRBJ2-1

CDR3 DNA: TGTGCCAGCAGCGCACCCCCCAGAACAGATACGCAGTATTTT
CDR3 protein: CASSAPPRTDTQYF
clone size: -
V gene: TRBV6-1
D gene: -
J gene: TRBJ2-3

CDR3 DNA: TGCGCCAGCAGCCAAGAAGGAGGGCTAGCGGGAAGATTTTACGAGCAGTACTTC
CDR3 protein: CASSQEGGLAGRFYEQYF
clone size: -
V gene: TRBV4-1
D gene: TRBD2
J gene: TRBJ2-7